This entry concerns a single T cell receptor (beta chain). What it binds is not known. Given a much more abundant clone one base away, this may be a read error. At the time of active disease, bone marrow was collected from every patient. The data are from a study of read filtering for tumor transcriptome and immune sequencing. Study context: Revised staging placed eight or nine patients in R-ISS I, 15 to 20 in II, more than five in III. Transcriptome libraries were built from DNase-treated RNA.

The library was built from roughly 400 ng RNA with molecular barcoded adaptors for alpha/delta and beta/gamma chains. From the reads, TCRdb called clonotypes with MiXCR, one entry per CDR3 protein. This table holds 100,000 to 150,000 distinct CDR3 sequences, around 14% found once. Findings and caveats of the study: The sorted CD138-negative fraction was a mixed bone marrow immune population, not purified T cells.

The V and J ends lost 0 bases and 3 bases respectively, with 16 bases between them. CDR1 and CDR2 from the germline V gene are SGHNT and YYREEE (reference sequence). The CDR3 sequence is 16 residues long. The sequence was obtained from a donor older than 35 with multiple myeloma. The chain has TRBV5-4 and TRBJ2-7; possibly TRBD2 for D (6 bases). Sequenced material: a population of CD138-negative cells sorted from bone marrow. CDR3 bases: TGTGCCAGCAGCTTGGGGGGTGGCAGGAGGGTCTACGAGCAGTACTTC. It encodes CASSLGGGRRVYEQYF.